This passage covers 22 T cell receptor beta chains from one sample sequenced in a study. Cells sorted as Tregs were CD4+, CD25+ and CD127-/low. TCRdb redid the calling of the 5' RACE reads with MiXCR, one entry per CDR3 protein. The table includes 32,000 or so distinct CDR3 sequences, about a quarter detected once. The material sequenced was tumor-infiltrating Tregs sorted from the breast tumor. The receptors come from a female donor with breast cancer.

A remark on this clonotype: The germline gene is not matched at one end of the junction; a read error may be the cause. The rearrangement links TRBV6-5 to TRBJ1-5, with D possibly TRBD1 on 6 matching bases. The CDR3 has 14 residues. Germline assignment: CDR1 MNHEY and CDR2 SVGAGI. The CDR3 DNA is TGTGCCAGCAGTTACGATGGGGGACATCACCCCCAGCATTTT. It is translated as CASSYDGGHHPQHF.

This clonotype was detected many times. This sequence joins TRBV5-1 and TRBJ2-1; D is undetermined. Germline V lookup: CDR1 SGHRS, CDR2 YFSETQ. This CDR3 has 16 residues. V lost 0 bases and J lost 0, with 10 bases in between. In DNA form, the CDR3 reads TGCGCCAGCAGCTTGGGGCTCTTGGGCTCCTACAATGAGCAGTTCTTC. Translating it yields CASSLGLLGSYNEQFF.

A word on this clonotype: A single base separates this from a much larger clone, so it may be a read error. The chain carries TRBV12-3 or TRBV12-4 and TRBJ2-4; maybe TRBD2 (5 bases). There are 13 residues in the CDR3. CDR3 in DNA: TGTGCCTCTTCTGACCTAGCCAAAAGCATTCAGTACTTC. Translation: CASSDLAKSIQYF.

This clonotype was counted between two and nine times. This chain links TRBV29-1 with TRBJ2-1, with D perhaps given as TRBD1 or TRBD2 (6 bases each). Trimming took off 2 bases at V and 9 bases at J, with 26 bases between the two ends. The CDR3 sequence is 17 residues long. Germline CDR1 and CDR2: SQVTM and ANQGSEA. In DNA, the CDR3 is TGCAGCGTTGAAACTGGGCCAGGGTACCGCAAGGGGGGTGAGCAGTTCTTC. Amino acid sequence: CSVETGPGYRKGGEQFF.

The chain recombines TRBV2 with TRBJ2-2; 12 bases are shared with TRBD1. V shed 3 bases, J shed 6 bases, and the junction held 2 bases outside the gene matches. This CDR3 contains 15 residues. Germline CDR1 reads SNHLY; CDR2 reads FYNNEI. The CDR3 region is CASSDGTGGPGELFF. DNA for the CDR3: TGTGCCAGCAGTGATGGGACAGGGGGCCCCGGGGAGCTGTTTTTT. Supplemented by reference TRBV2 and TRBJ2-2, the full variable domain reads EPEVTQTPSHQVTQMGQEVILRCVPISNHLYFYWYRQILGQKVEFLVSFYNNEISEKSEIFDDQFSVERPDGSNFTLKIRSTKLEDSAMYFCASSDGTGGPGELFFGEGSRLTVL.

In the case of this clonotype: A much larger clone differs from this one at a single base, so this may be a read error. The rearrangement uses TRBV20-1 and TRBJ1-5, with D possibly being TRBD1 (6 bases). In germline, CDR1 is DFQATT, CDR2 SNEGSKA (reference sequence). The germline V and J ends were trimmed by 8 bases and 11 bases, with 22 bases remaining between them. The CDR3 loop spans 13 amino acids. CDR3 region: CSTSGGGRGAQHF. Here the CDR3 DNA reads TGCAGTACTTCCGGGGGGGGCCGGGGGGCCCAGCATTTT.

This chain connects TRBV2 to TRBJ2-5; D is uncertain. Germline values: CDR1 SNHLY, CDR2 FYNNEI. The CDR3 loop spans 15 amino acids. V was shortened by 3 bases and J by 4 bases, with 15 bases between the two germline ends. The CDR3 DNA reads as TGTGCCAGCAGTGAGGGAAAGGGTCGATCAGAGACCCAGTACTTC. It encodes CASSEGKGRSETQYF.

This clonotype was seen ten or more times. The CDR3 spells CAISESNLAVINNEQFF. The DNA for the CDR3 is TGTGCCATCAGTGAGTCGAATCTAGCGGTAATCAACAATGAGCAGTTCTTC. The V call is TRBV10-3, the J call TRBJ2-1; 7 bases match TRBD2. The J segment lost 5 bases and the V segment lost 0 bases, leaving 10 bases of the junction unmatched. CDR3 length: 17 amino acids. Germline-derived CDR1 and CDR2 are ENHRY and SYGVKD.

The table lists this clonotype with many counts. The chain carries TRBV6-5 and TRBJ1-5, with D possibly being TRBD1 (6 bases). The V and J ends lost 7 bases and 2 bases respectively, with 15 bases between them. This CDR3 is 15 amino acids long. Germline loops: CDR1 MNHEY, CDR2 SVGAGI. This CDR3 reads CASNEGGGGNQPQHF. Here the CDR3 DNA reads TGTGCCAGCAACGAAGGGGGGGGCGGCAATCAGCCCCAGCATTTT.

This clonotype was seen a few times. This chain joins TRBV7-3 and TRBJ1-1, with D hard to call. This CDR3 is built from 13 residues. Germline V gene data show CDR1 as SGHTA and CDR2 as FQGTGA. The V gene lost 4 bases and the J gene lost 0 bases, with 6 bases spanning the gap. CDR3 in amino acids: CASSWQVNTEAFF. CDR3 coding DNA: TGTGCCAGCAGCTGGCAGGTGAACACTGAAGCTTTCTTT.

This clonotype was detected only a few times. A much larger clone differs by one base, so this may be a read error. V usage is TRBV9 and J usage is TRBJ2-1; D possibly corresponds to TRBD2 (5 bases). Looked up from germline, CDR1 is SGDLS and CDR2 is YYNGEE. Trimming shortened V by 0 bases and J by 3 bases, and 13 bases separated the two germline ends. The CDR3 covers 16 residues. CDR3 loop: CASSVEPASYYNEQFF. In DNA form, the CDR3 reads TGTGCCAGCAGCGTAGAACCGGCTAGCTACTACAATGAGCAGTTCTTC. Full variable domain (outside the CDR3, taken from reference TRBV9 and TRBJ2-1): DSGVTQTPKHLITATGQRVTLRCSPRSGDLSVYWYQQSLDQGLQFLIQYYNGEERAKGNILERFSAQQFPDLHSELNLSSLELGDSALYFCASSVEPASYYNEQFFGPGTRLTVL.

A remark on this clonotype: A read error may produce the germline difference seen at one junction end. The chain links TRBV5-1 to TRBJ2-7; 9 positions match TRBD1. Germline V gives CDR1 SGHRS, CDR2 YFSETQ. The CDR3 runs 15 residues. CDR3 sequence: CASSSPGQGSYEQHF. CDR3 DNA sequence: TGCGCCAGTAGCTCCCCGGGACAGGGTTCCTACGAGCAGCACTTC. Together with reference TRBV5-1 and TRBJ2-7, the CDR3 gives the full variable domain: KAGVTQTPRYLIKTRGQQVTLSCSPISGHRSVSWYQQTPGQGLQFLFEYFSETQRNKGNFPGRFSGRQFSNSRSEMNVSTLELGDSALYLCASSSPGQGSYEQHFGPGTRLTVT.

Worth noting for this clonotype: At one end the junction does not follow the germline gene, possibly because of a read error. The chain recombines TRBV6-5 with TRBJ2-3; 12 bases match TRBD2. Germline lookup yields CDR1 MNHEY and CDR2 SVGAGI. The CDR3 contains 16 residues. CDR3 DNA sequence: TGTGCCAGCACCCTCCCCGGGACTAGCGGGTGGAATACGCTGTATTTT. It encodes CASTLPGTSGWNTLYF.

This clonotype was detected a few times. The CDR3 sequence: CASSERGEQFF. CDR3 nucleotide sequence: TGTGCCAGCAGTGAAAGGGGGGAGCAGTTCTTC. The chain carries TRBV2 and TRBJ2-1; possible D gene TRBD1, 6 bases. Germline V gene lookup returns CDR1 SNHLY and CDR2 FYNNEI. Trimming left V 2 bases short and J 10 bases short, with 6 bases between. This CDR3 has 11 residues.

The CDR3 protein is CASSKERGDTQYF. CDR3 bases: TGTGCCAGCAGTAAAGAGCGGGGAGATACGCAGTATTTT. The chain recombines TRBV6-1 with TRBJ2-3; 7 bases map to TRBD2. The germline CDR1 and CDR2 sequences are MNHNS and SASEGT. With V trimmed by 5 bases and J by 5 bases, 4 bases remained unmatched. The CDR3 runs to 13 residues.

Worth noting for this clonotype: A read error may produce the germline difference seen at one junction end. This chain joins TRBV10-2 and TRBJ2-1, with TRBD2 matching 8 bases. The CDR3 contains 15 residues. Germline V CDR1 and CDR2: WSHSY, SAAADI. The CDR3 coding sequence is TGCGCCAGCAGTCAGACTAGCGCGGCCTACAATGAGCAGTCCTTC. Translating gives CASSQTSAAYNEQSF.

This clonotype was recorded many times. This chain joins TRBV7-3 and TRBJ2-1; 9 bases agree with TRBD2. The CDR3 sequence is 15 residues long. J lost 5 bases, V lost 2 bases, and 4 bases had no gene match. CDR1 is SGHTA, CDR2 FQGTGA, per germline. This chain's CDR3 is CASSLLLAGNNEQFF. The CDR3, as DNA: TGTGCCAGCAGCTTACTACTAGCGGGCAACAATGAGCAGTTCTTC. The variable domain in full, with the rest retrieved from reference TRBV7-3 and TRBJ2-1, is GAGVSQTPSNKVTEKGKYVELRCDPISGHTALYWYRQSLGQGPEFLIYFQGTGAADDSGLPNDRFFAVRPEGSVSTLKIQRTERGDSAVYLCASSLLLAGNNEQFFGPGTRLTVL.

The rearrangement links TRBV10-2 to TRBJ2-7; D possibly uses TRBD1 or TRBD2 (6 bases each). There are 13 residues in the CDR3. Trimming pared 6 bases from V and 2 bases from J, leaving 11 bases between. Germline CDR1 reads WSHSY; CDR2 reads SAAADI. CDR3 region: CASRGGQAYEQYF. The DNA of the CDR3 is TGCGCCAGCAGGGGGGGCCAGGCCTACGAGCAGTACTTC.

This clonotype is classed as medium-sized. This chain joins TRBV29-1 and TRBJ2-7; no firm D call. Trimming took off 4 bases at V and 6 bases at J, with 13 bases between the two ends. The CDR3 runs to 12 residues. CDR1 SQVTM and CDR2 ANQGSEA come from the germline V gene. The CDR3: CSVATPRREQYF. The CDR3 DNA follows: TGCAGCGTTGCGACCCCGCGTCGCGAGCAGTACTTC.

This clonotype came up many times. J is TRBJ2-3 and V is TRBV12-5; 10 nucleotides match TRBD2. The CDR3 sequence is 17 residues long. Germline CDR1 LGHNT, CDR2 FRNRAP. Trimming at V came to 0 bases and at J to 4 bases, leaving 7 bases not matched to a gene. The CDR3 here is CASGLVSSSGRADTQYF. Here the CDR3 DNA reads TGTGCTAGTGGTTTGGTGTCTTCTAGCGGGAGAGCAGATACGCAGTATTTT. Combining the CDR3 with reference TRBV12-5 and TRBJ2-3 gives the whole variable domain DARVTQTPRHKVTEMGQEVTMRCQPILGHNTVFWYRQTMMQGLELLAYFRNRAPLDDSGMPKDRFSAEMPDATLATLKIQPSEPRDSAVYFCASGLVSSSGRADTQYFGPGTRLTVL.

Many counts were recorded for this clonotype. The chain links TRBV20-1 to TRBJ2-7, with 7 bases matching TRBD1. The trim removed 3 bases at V and 5 bases at J, leaving 13 bases unmatched. The CDR3 length is 15 residues. CDR1 and CDR2 (germline): DFQATT, SNEGSKA (reference sequence). Written as DNA, the CDR3 is TGCAGTGCTAGGGGTGATAGGGGGCGCGTCGACGAGCAGTACTTC. Protein product: CSARGDRGRVDEQYF.

This clonotype appeared a few times. This may be a read error, as it is one base from a much larger clone. The V gene is TRBV6-1, the J gene TRBJ2-1; D gene unclear. Looked up from germline, CDR1 is MNHNS and CDR2 is SASEGT. The CDR3 spans 12 residues. The CDR3 DNA sequence: TGTGCCAGCGGTGAAGAGGCGCGTGAGCAGTTCTTC. Amino acids: CASGEEAREQFF.